Shown below are 31 T cell receptor beta chains from a single sample sequenced in a study of CD8 T cells in ankylosing spondylitis. The study's findings and limits: It appeared that ankylosing spondylitis blood was characterized by a TCR beta motif of about eight highly homologous variants.

The antigens these receptors bind are not known. One entry per CDR3 protein, called by TCRdb with MiXCR from the 5' RACE reads. The sample carries some 100,000 distinct CDR3 sequences, about 9% recorded once. The sequenced sample consisted of blood, either unsorted or a sorted T cell fraction (not recorded which). The receptors here all came from a male donor with ankylosing spondylitis.

Only a few counts were recorded for this clonotype. One end of the junction does not line up with germline, which may come from a read error. The chain recombines TRBV5-1 with TRBJ2-6; D may correspond to TRBD1 or TRBD2 (5 bases each). Germline V gives CDR1 SGHRS, CDR2 YFSETQ. CDR3 length: 18 amino acids. CDR3 region: CASSREGRYLSGANVLIF. In DNA, the CDR3 is TGCGCCAGCAGCAGAGAGGGACGGTACCTCTCTGGGGCCAACGTCCTGATTTTC. The variable domain in full, completed from reference TRBV5-1 and TRBJ2-6, reads KAGVTQTPRYLIKTRGQQVTLSCSPISGHRSVSWYQQTPGQGLQFLFEYFSETQRNKGNFPGRFSGRQFSNSRSEMNVSTLELGDSALYLCASSREGRYLSGANVLIFGAGSRLTVL.

This clonotype showed up many times. The chain has TRBV13 and TRBJ2-2, with D possibly being TRBD1 or TRBD2 (5 bases each). The CDR3 totals 12 residues. Trimming took off 5 bases at V and 6 bases at J, with 7 bases between the two ends. The germline CDR1 and CDR2 sequences are PRHDT and FYEKMQ (reference sequence). The CDR3 DNA is TGTGCCAGCAGCGTGGGGGCCGGGGAGCTGTTTTTT. This sequence encodes CASSVGAGELFF.

This clonotype was recorded a few times. The chain links TRBV6-5 to TRBJ2-5; D gene uncertain. V was trimmed by 8 bases and J by 5 bases, leaving 21 bases between them. This CDR3 has 15 residues. Germline CDR1 MNHEY, CDR2 SVGAGI. In DNA form, the CDR3 reads TGTGCCAGCGAGGTCTCGGGCTTAAGGCATGAGACCCAGTACTTC. Encoded protein: CASEVSGLRHETQYF.

There are many counts of this clonotype. DNA of the CDR3: TGTGCCAGCAGTCCACTACCGGAGGGTGAGCAGTTCTTC. Its protein is CASSPLPEGEQFF. V gene TRBV12-3 or TRBV12-4 combines with J gene TRBJ2-1; weak D call: TRBD2 (6 bases). The CDR3 loop spans 13 amino acids. The V end lost 5 bases, the J end lost 9 bases, and 14 bases lay between the germline ends.

This clonotype was detected many times. This chain joins TRBV20-1 and TRBJ2-7, with TRBD2 matching 8 bases. Germline V gene lookup returns CDR1 DFQATT and CDR2 SNEGSKA (reference sequence). The V and J ends lost 0 bases and 3 bases, in that order; junction bases with no gene match: 7. The CDR3 spans 15 residues. CDR3 nucleotides: TGCAGTGCTAGAGATAGCGGGACGGCGTTCTACGAGCAGTACTTC. It yields the protein CSARDSGTAFYEQYF.

This rearrangement joins TRBV5-1 to TRBJ2-5, with 7 bases fitting TRBD2. The CDR3 has 18 amino acids. The germline gives CDR1 SGHRS, CDR2 YFSETQ. The ends lost 0 bases at V and 4 bases at J; junction bases unmatched: 15. The CDR3 protein is CASSLGYLAGELAETQYF. In nucleotides, the CDR3 is TGCGCCAGCAGCTTGGGTTACTTGGCGGGAGAGCTTGCAGAGACCCAGTACTTC. The variable domain in full, completed from reference TRBV5-1 and TRBJ2-5, reads KAGVTQTPRYLIKTRGQQVTLSCSPISGHRSVSWYQQTPGQGLQFLFEYFSETQRNKGNFPGRFSGRQFSNSRSEMNVSTLELGDSALYLCASSLGYLAGELAETQYFGPGTRLLVL.

This clonotype was counted only a few times. V is TRBV7-9 and J is TRBJ2-7; weak D call: TRBD2 (5 bases). From germline, CDR1 is SEHNR and CDR2 FQNEAQ (reference sequence). The V end was cut by 5 bases, the J end by 2 bases, with 13 bases between. The CDR3 is 14 amino acids. In nucleotides, the CDR3 is TGTGCCAGCAGCCCACCCGGGAAAGCCTACGAGCAGTACGTC. It encodes CASSPPGKAYEQYV.

The sample holds many counts of this clonotype. The chain has TRBV29-1 and TRBJ2-2; D remains ambiguous. Germline V lookup: CDR1 SQVTM, CDR2 ANQGSEA. There are 13 residues in the CDR3. V dropped 2 bases and J dropped 2 bases, with 6 bases sitting between them. CDR3 protein: CSVEPGNTGELFF. For the CDR3, the DNA is TGCAGCGTTGAACCCGGAAACACCGGGGAGCTGTTTTTT.

This clonotype was seen many times. The chain has TRBV4-2 and TRBJ2-1; 7 bases line up with TRBD2. CDR3 size: 16 residues. V gave up 0 bases and J gave up 4 bases; unmatched junction bases: 6. Germline V gives CDR1 LGHNA, CDR2 YNFKEQ. The CDR3 sequence: CASSQDGLAAYNEQFF. The CDR3 nucleotides read TGTGCCAGCAGCCAAGATGGGCTAGCGGCATACAATGAGCAGTTCTTC.

The table lists this clonotype with many counts. V gene TRBV20-1 combines with J gene TRBJ2-1, with 8 nucleotides matching TRBD2. V lost 3 bases, J lost 1 base, and 5 bases stayed unmatched. Per germline, CDR1 DFQATT and CDR2 SNEGSKA (reference sequence). The CDR3 is 15 amino acids. CDR3 sequence: CSARKQRGSYNEQFF. The CDR3 DNA sequence: TGCAGTGCTAGGAAACAGCGGGGGTCCTACAATGAGCAGTTCTTC.

This clonotype was observed a handful of times. The genes are TRBV28 and TRBJ1-2; D possibly corresponds to TRBD1 (6 bases). V was pared by 6 bases and J by 2 bases, with 13 bases between. Per the germline V gene, CDR1 is MDHEN and CDR2 is SYDVKM. The CDR3 has 14 residues. CDR3 sequence: CASRWGRQNYGYTF. The CDR3 region has the DNA TGTGCCAGCAGGTGGGGGCGTCAGAACTATGGCTACACCTTC.

In this sample, this clonotype turned up many times. V usage is TRBV2 and J usage is TRBJ2-2; D may match TRBD1 or TRBD2 (6 bases each). The CDR3 length is 16 residues. Trimming shortened V by 1 base and J by 3 bases, and 12 bases separated the two germline ends. Germline CDR1 and CDR2: SNHLY and FYNNEI. The CDR3 loop is CASSEVEGGYTGELFF. The DNA for the CDR3 is TGTGCCAGCAGTGAAGTGGAGGGGGGATACACCGGGGAGCTGTTTTTT.

The table lists this clonotype with a few counts. The chain carries TRBV7-9 and TRBJ2-1, with 9 bases that match TRBD1. Germline CDR1 reads SEHNR; CDR2 reads FQNEAQ (reference sequence). CDR3 size: 16 residues. Trimming at V came to 6 bases and at J to 3 bases, leaving 9 bases not matched to a gene. The CDR3 DNA reads as TGTGCCAGCAGGGGCCGGGGACAGGGCTTCTACAATGAGCAGTTCTTC. Translating gives CASRGRGQGFYNEQFF.

This clonotype has more than one count but fewer than ten. The rearrangement links TRBV5-6 to TRBJ2-4, with 7 bases lining up with TRBD1. Germline trimming cut 3 bases from V and 0 bases from J; bases unmatched to any gene: 3. This CDR3 region has 15 residues. Germline V gives CDR1 SGHDT, CDR2 YYEEEE. The CDR3 loop reads CASSSGGVAKNIQYF. The CDR3 DNA follows: TGTGCCAGCAGCTCAGGGGGAGTAGCCAAAAACATTCAGTACTTC.

This clonotype was counted many times. The chain couples TRBV7-9 to TRBJ2-4, with unresolved D. Germline V lookup: CDR1 SEHNR, CDR2 FQNEAQ (reference sequence). V was clipped by 3 bases and J by 2 bases, with 8 bases between them. The CDR3 covers 14 residues. The chain's CDR3 is CASSLVSSKNIQYF. As DNA, the CDR3 is TGTGCCAGCAGCTTGGTCAGCTCCAAAAACATTCAGTACTTC.

This sequence joins TRBV19 and TRBJ1-5; D unresolved. CDR3 length equals 14 residues. The V end lost 2 bases, the J end lost 7 bases, and 12 bases lay between the germline ends. Germline CDR1 reads LNHDA; CDR2 reads SQIVND (reference sequence). The CDR3 coding sequence is TGTGCCAGTAGTATACAAAAGGGTCAGCAGCCCCAGCATTTT. Its protein is CASSIQKGQQPQHF.

Only a few counts were recorded for this clonotype. V usage is TRBV11-2 and J usage is TRBJ2-3, with 10 bases that match TRBD2. The CDR3 runs 15 residues. The trim removed 2 bases at V and 1 base at J, leaving 0 bases unmatched. Per germline, CDR1 SGHAT and CDR2 FQNNGV. CDR3 protein: CASSLLAGGTDTQYF. In DNA, the CDR3 is TGTGCCAGCAGCTTACTAGCGGGGGGCACAGATACGCAGTATTTT.

This clonotype has a handful of counts. The rearrangement joins TRBV27 to TRBJ2-2, with 9 bases aligning to TRBD1. The CDR3 consists of 15 residues. Germline loops: CDR1 MNHEY, CDR2 SMNVEV (reference sequence). The ends lost 5 bases at V and 6 bases at J; junction bases unmatched: 7. This CDR3 is CASSPRDRVAGELFF. The CDR3 DNA follows: TGTGCCAGCAGTCCCCGGGACAGGGTCGCCGGGGAGCTGTTTTTT.

As to this clonotype: This clone may be a read error of a much larger clone one base away. The J gene is TRBJ2-7, the V gene TRBV29-1; TRBD2 agrees at 7 bases. The J segment lost 6 bases and the V segment lost 3 bases, leaving 8 bases of the junction unmatched. CDR3 length: 13 residues. Germline V gene data show CDR1 as SQVTM and CDR2 as ANQGSEA. CDR3 loop: CSVEGGSLGEQYV. The CDR3, as DNA: TGCAGCGTTGAGGGCGGGAGCTTAGGCGAGCAGTACGTC.

Only a few counts were recorded for this clonotype. The chain employs TRBV6-1 and TRBJ1-3; 7 bases are a match to TRBD1. This CDR3 is built from 14 residues. Germline assignment: CDR1 MNHNS and CDR2 SASEGT. J lost 8 bases, V lost 6 bases, and 10 bases had no gene match. The CDR3 sequence is CASSLTGPTDTIYF. The DNA of the CDR3 is TGTGCCAGCAGCCTGACAGGGCCCACGGACACCATATATTTT.

In its sample, this clonotype was seen a few times. The rearrangement joins TRBV6-1 to TRBJ2-7, with TRBD1 identical over 7 bases. Germline loops: CDR1 MNHNS, CDR2 SASEGT. After removal of 1 base from V and 3 bases from J, the junction contained 6 bases not matched to a gene. The CDR3 contains 15 residues. In nucleotides, the CDR3 is TGTGCCAGCAGTGAAGGGGATGGGACAGTCTACGAGCAGTACGTC. It encodes CASSEGDGTVYEQYV.

This clonotype was seen at least ten times. CDR3 region: CSARDLAEPGGPQHF. CDR3 nucleotide sequence: TGCAGTGCTAGAGACCTCGCGGAGCCGGGAGGGCCCCAGCATTTT. V usage is TRBV20-1 and J usage is TRBJ1-5; D not resolved. The germline gives CDR1 DFQATT, CDR2 SNEGSKA (reference sequence). The CDR3 runs to 15 residues. V lost 0 bases to trimming and J lost 9 bases, with 18 bases between them.

V usage is TRBV10-2 and J usage is TRBJ1-1; no clear D. The V and J ends lost 7 bases and 0 bases respectively, with 9 bases between them. This CDR3 contains 13 residues. Germline CDR1 reads WSHSY; CDR2 reads SAAADI. The CDR3 DNA is TGCGCCAGCAAGGGCTCCTTGAACACTGAAGCTTTCTTT. The encoded protein is CASKGSLNTEAFF.

This clonotype rates as medium-sized. The rearrangement joins TRBV5-1 to TRBJ2-2; D is unclear. This CDR3 has 12 residues. Germline V gene data show CDR1 as SGHRS and CDR2 as YFSETQ. With 3 bases removed from V and 4 bases from J, the gap between germline ends came to 4 bases. CDR3 loop: CASSSTTGELFF. DNA for the CDR3: TGCGCCAGCAGCTCGACCACCGGGGAGCTGTTTTTT.

The table lists this clonotype with a few counts. V gene TRBV5-1 combines with J gene TRBJ2-7; D tentatively reads TRBD1 or TRBD2 (5 bases each). The V end was cut by 1 base, the J end by 6 bases, with 11 bases between. This CDR3 comprises 13 residues. Germline V CDR1 and CDR2: SGHRS, YFSETQ. The CDR3 sequence is CASSLLGTGEQYF. CDR3 bases: TGCGCCAGCAGCTTGTTAGGGACGGGCGAGCAGTACTTC.

The chain employs TRBV13 and TRBJ1-2; unclear D gene. CDR1 and CDR2 (germline): PRHDT, FYEKMQ (reference sequence). The CDR3 contains 13 residues. The V end was cut by 5 bases, the J end by 5 bases, with 12 bases between. CDR3 nucleotides: TGTGCCAGCAGCCCCTCGGAAGGGTATGGCTACACCTTC. Protein sequence: CASSPSEGYGYTF.

This clonotype has a count of ten or more. V usage is TRBV20-1 and J usage is TRBJ2-1; TRBD2 aligns across 8 bases. Germline lookup yields CDR1 DFQATT and CDR2 SNEGSKA (reference sequence). The CDR3 contains 15 residues. The junction had 5 bases not matched to a gene; V was cut back by 0 bases and J by 4 bases. The CDR3 DNA reads as TGCAGTGCTAGAGACGGACTAGCAGCTTACAATGAGCAGTTCTTC. Protein sequence: CSARDGLAAYNEQFF.

Ten or more counts support this clonotype. The chain carries TRBV20-1 and TRBJ1-6; possibly TRBD1 for D (5 bases). With 0 bases removed from V and 2 bases from J, the gap between germline ends came to 14 bases. This CDR3 is built from 17 residues. The germline V gene encodes CDR1 DFQATT and CDR2 SNEGSKA (reference sequence). Written as DNA, the CDR3 is TGCAGTGCTAGAGATCAGGAGGGGATGACCTATAATTCACCCCTCCACTTT. The encoded protein is CSARDQEGMTYNSPLHF.

This rearrangement joins TRBV11-2 to TRBJ2-2, with a weak D call TRBD2 (5 bases). Trimming left V 1 base short and J 6 bases short, with 12 bases between. CDR3 length: 15 amino acids. CDR1 SGHAT and CDR2 FQNNGV come from the germline V gene. The CDR3 DNA is TGTGCCAGCAGCTTAGGGCTCCTCGGGGCCGGGGAGCTGTTTTTT. Amino acid sequence: CASSLGLLGAGELFF. The full variable domain, its missing parts supplied by reference TRBV11-2 and TRBJ2-2, is EAGVAQSPRYKIIEKRQSVAFWCNPISGHATLYWYQQILGQGPKLLIQFQNNGVVDDSQLPKDRFSAERLKGVDSTLKIQPAKLEDSAVYLCASSLGLLGAGELFFGEGSRLTVL.

The chain joins TRBV5-1 to TRBJ2-1; 10 bases line up with TRBD1. The junction had 7 bases not matched to a gene; V was cut back by 4 bases and J by 9 bases. CDR3 size: 14 residues. Germline V gene lookup returns CDR1 SGHRS and CDR2 YFSETQ. CDR3 bases: TGCGCCAGCAGCCCGGGACAGGGGAATCTTGAGCAGTTCTTC. This sequence encodes CASSPGQGNLEQFF.

A few counts support this clonotype. This sequence joins TRBV11-2 and TRBJ1-1; possible D gene TRBD1, 5 bases. V lost 3 bases and J lost 2, with 10 bases in between. The length of the CDR3 is 14 residues. Germline assignment: CDR1 SGHAT and CDR2 FQNNGV. CDR3 in DNA: TGTGCCAGCAGCTTCTTCCAGGGTAACACTGAAGCTTTCTTT. Amino acid sequence: CASSFFQGNTEAFF.